The 3 T cell receptor beta chains below were found in one sample sequenced in a study of CD8 T cells in ankylosing spondylitis. Each CDR3 protein gets one entry after TCRdb re-called the 5' RACE reads with MiXCR. The sample holds approximately 540,000 distinct CDR3 sequences, approximately 11% seen once. For these receptors, no antigen is known. Overall study findings and caveats: Seemingly characteristic of ankylosing spondylitis blood was a TCR beta motif consisting of roughly 8 highly homologous variants.

Material for sequencing was blood, either unsorted or a sorted T cell fraction (not recorded which). The receptors shown here come from a male donor with ankylosing spondylitis.

The sample holds a few counts of this clonotype. The chain combines TRBV18 with TRBJ1-1; D gene unclear. Germline CDR1 is KGHSH and CDR2 is LQKENI. The V end was cut by 2 bases, the J end by 1 base, with 11 bases between. This CDR3 is 15 amino acids long. The CDR3 protein is CASSPYYRGNTEAFF. The CDR3 nucleotides read TGTGCCAGCTCACCATATTACAGAGGGAACACTGAAGCTTTCTTT.

A few counts support this clonotype. The V call is TRBV5-1, the J call TRBJ2-3; D might be TRBD1 or TRBD2, each matching 5 bases. V was cut by 4 bases and J by 9 bases, with 24 bases left in between. Germline CDR1 is SGHRS and CDR2 is YFSETQ. The length of the CDR3 is 16 residues. In DNA, the CDR3 is TGCGCCAGCAGCCCGATGGGGGAGAGGCCCAGGGACACGCAGTATTTT. It codes for CASSPMGERPRDTQYF.

This clonotype has only a few counts. The V call is TRBV20-1, the J call TRBJ1-5; D remains ambiguous. Per the germline V gene, CDR1 is DFQATT and CDR2 is SNEGSKA (reference sequence). V was trimmed by 6 bases and J by 0 bases, leaving 9 bases between them. The CDR3 has 13 amino acids. The CDR3 nucleotides read TGCAGTGCCGAGCGGACTAGCAATCAGCCCCAGCATTTT. This codes for CSAERTSNQPQHF.